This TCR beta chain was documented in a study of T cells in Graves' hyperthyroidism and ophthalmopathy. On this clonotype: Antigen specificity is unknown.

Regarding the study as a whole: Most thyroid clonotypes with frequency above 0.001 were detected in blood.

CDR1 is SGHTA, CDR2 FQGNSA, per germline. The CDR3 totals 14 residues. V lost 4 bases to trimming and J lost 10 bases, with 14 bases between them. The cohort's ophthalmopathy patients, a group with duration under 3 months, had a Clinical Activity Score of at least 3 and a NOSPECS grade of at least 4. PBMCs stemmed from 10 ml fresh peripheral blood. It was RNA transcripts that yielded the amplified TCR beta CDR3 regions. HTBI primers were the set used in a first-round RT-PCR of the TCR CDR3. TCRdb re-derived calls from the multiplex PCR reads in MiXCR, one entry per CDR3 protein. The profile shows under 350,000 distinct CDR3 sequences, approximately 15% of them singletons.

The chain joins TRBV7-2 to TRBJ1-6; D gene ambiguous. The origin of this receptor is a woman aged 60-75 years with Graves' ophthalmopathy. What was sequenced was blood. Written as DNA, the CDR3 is TGTGCCAGCAGCTCCCCCATAGGAGGCTCACCCCTCCACTTT. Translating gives CASSSPIGGSPLHF.